This is a list of T cell receptor beta chains from one sample in a study of T cells in Graves' hyperthyroidism and ophthalmopathy. TCRdb analysed the multiplex PCR reads with MiXCR anew, one entry per CDR3 protein. The table shows hundreds of thousands of distinct CDR3 sequences, with roughly 15% occurring only once. Sequencing was performed on blood. Receptors originate from a woman in her 50s with Graves' ophthalmopathy. Each CDR3 is given with its conserved first and last residue. A D gene is named only where the DNA matches it firmly. Clone size is not always given. Where it is, it says once, few, many or a class for expanded clones.

abundance | d_gene | j_gene | v_gene | CDR3nt | CDR3aa
NA | NA | TRBJ2-2 | TRBV11-1 | TGTGCCAGCAGCCGGAGGGTGCTCACCGGGGAGCCGTTTTTT | CASSRRVLTGEPFF
NA | NA | TRBJ1-2 | TRBV29-1 | TGCAGCGTTGACGTTATTTATGGGGCTGGGGACTATGGCTACACCTTC | CSVDVIYGAGDYGYTF
many | NA | TRBJ2-3 | TRBV15 | TGTGCCACCAGCAGTGCAACCTCCCCGGAGAGGGATACGCAGTATTTT | CATSSATSPERDTQYF
many | NA | TRBJ1-5 | TRBV15 | TGTGCCACCAGCAGGAGGGGCGGGAATCAGCCCCAGCATTTT | CATSRRGGNQPQHF
NA | NA | TRBJ1-2 | TRBV20-1 | TGCAGTGCTAGAGATCCCAACTTGGGCTACACCTTC | CSARDPNLGYTF
NA | NA | TRBJ2-5 | TRBV14 | TGTGCCAGCAGCCGAAATTTCAGGAGAGCCGGGACCCAGTACTTC | CASSRNFRRAGTQYF
NA | NA | TRBJ2-3 | TRBV9 | TGTGCCAGCAGCGTAGGGGCTTTCCCTAGCACAGATACGCAGTATTTT | CASSVGAFPSTDTQYF
many | TRBD1 | TRBJ1-1 | TRBV6-2/TRBV6-3 | TGTGCCAGCAGCCCGACAGGGGGCTTGAACACTGAAGCTTTCTTT | CASSPTGGLNTEAFF
many | TRBD1 | TRBJ1-5 | TRBV28 | TGTGCCAGCAGTAAACCGGGACAGAGACGATATAGCAATCAGCCCCAGCATTTT | CASSKPGQRRYSNQPQHF
few | TRBD1 | TRBJ1-4 | TRBV6-1 | TGTGCCAGCAGAGGACAGGGGGTGGAAAAACTGTTTTTT | CASRGQGVEKLFF
few | NA | TRBJ1-1 | TRBV12-5 | TGTGCTAGTGGTTCGTCGGACATGCGAGCTTTCTTT | CASGSSDMRAFF
many | TRBD1 | TRBJ2-7 | TRBV7-2 | TGTGCCAGCAGCCGACAGGGGTCGGCGTACGAGCAGTACTTC | CASSRQGSAYEQYF
many | NA | TRBJ1-5 | TRBV12-3/TRBV12-4 | TGTGCCAGCAGTTCTGCGTCGGGTACCAATCAGCCCCAGCATTTT | CASSSASGTNQPQHF
few | TRBD1 | TRBJ2-7 | TRBV18 | TGTGCCAGCTCACCGAAACAGGGGGACTACGAGCAGTACTTC | CASSPKQGDYEQYF
many | NA | TRBJ2-1 | TRBV3-1 | TGTGCCAGCAAGAGGGCGGCTAGTACCTACAATGAGCAGTTCTTC | CASKRAASTYNEQFF
NA | NA | TRBJ2-2 | TRBV7-7 | TGTGCTAGCAGCTTGGTTCGAGGCGGGGAGCTGTTTTTT | CASSLVRGGELFF
NA | NA | TRBJ1-5 | TRBV6-9 | TGTGCCAGCAGTTACCAACTAGGGCAGAATCAGCCCCAGCATTTT | CASSYQLGQNQPQHF
NA | TRBD2 | TRBJ2-1 | TRBV4-1 | TGCGCCAGCAGCCAACTAGCGGGAGTGTTTGAGCAGTTCTTC | CASSQLAGVFEQFF
many | TRBD1 | TRBJ2-5 | TRBV18 | TGTGCCAGCTCACCGCCGGGACAGAGCGGCGAGACCCAGTACTTC | CASSPPGQSGETQYF
few | NA | TRBJ2-2 | TRBV5-8 | TGTGCCAGCAGCTTGCTAGGGCCCGGAGCCGGGGAGCTGTTTTTT | CASSLLGPGAGELFF
few | NA | TRBJ2-2 | TRBV25-1 | TGTGCCAGCAGTGCTACGACAGCGCGAAATAAGTTGGGGGACACCGGGGAGCTGTTTTTT | CASSATTARNKLGDTGELFF
few | NA | TRBJ1-5 | TRBV19 | TGTGCCAGTAGACCACCGGGACAAGGGGTAGGTAGCAATCAGCCCCAGCATTTT | CASRPPGQGVGSNQPQHF
many | NA | TRBJ2-3 | TRBV15 | TGTGCCACCAGAGGGGGGCAGGGAAGCTCAGATACGCAGTATTTT | CATRGGQGSSDTQYF
many | TRBD1 | TRBJ2-1 | TRBV15 | TGTGCCACCAGCAGAGATAGGGACAGCTACAATGAGCAGTTCTTC | CATSRDRDSYNEQFF
many | TRBD1 | TRBJ2-1 | TRBV12-3/TRBV12-4 | TGTGCCAGCATTCAGGACAGGGGCAATGAGCAGTTCTTC | CASIQDRGNEQFF
many | NA | TRBJ2-1 | TRBV30 | TGTGCCTGGAGTAGACAGCTCAATGAGCAGTTCTTC | CAWSRQLNEQFF